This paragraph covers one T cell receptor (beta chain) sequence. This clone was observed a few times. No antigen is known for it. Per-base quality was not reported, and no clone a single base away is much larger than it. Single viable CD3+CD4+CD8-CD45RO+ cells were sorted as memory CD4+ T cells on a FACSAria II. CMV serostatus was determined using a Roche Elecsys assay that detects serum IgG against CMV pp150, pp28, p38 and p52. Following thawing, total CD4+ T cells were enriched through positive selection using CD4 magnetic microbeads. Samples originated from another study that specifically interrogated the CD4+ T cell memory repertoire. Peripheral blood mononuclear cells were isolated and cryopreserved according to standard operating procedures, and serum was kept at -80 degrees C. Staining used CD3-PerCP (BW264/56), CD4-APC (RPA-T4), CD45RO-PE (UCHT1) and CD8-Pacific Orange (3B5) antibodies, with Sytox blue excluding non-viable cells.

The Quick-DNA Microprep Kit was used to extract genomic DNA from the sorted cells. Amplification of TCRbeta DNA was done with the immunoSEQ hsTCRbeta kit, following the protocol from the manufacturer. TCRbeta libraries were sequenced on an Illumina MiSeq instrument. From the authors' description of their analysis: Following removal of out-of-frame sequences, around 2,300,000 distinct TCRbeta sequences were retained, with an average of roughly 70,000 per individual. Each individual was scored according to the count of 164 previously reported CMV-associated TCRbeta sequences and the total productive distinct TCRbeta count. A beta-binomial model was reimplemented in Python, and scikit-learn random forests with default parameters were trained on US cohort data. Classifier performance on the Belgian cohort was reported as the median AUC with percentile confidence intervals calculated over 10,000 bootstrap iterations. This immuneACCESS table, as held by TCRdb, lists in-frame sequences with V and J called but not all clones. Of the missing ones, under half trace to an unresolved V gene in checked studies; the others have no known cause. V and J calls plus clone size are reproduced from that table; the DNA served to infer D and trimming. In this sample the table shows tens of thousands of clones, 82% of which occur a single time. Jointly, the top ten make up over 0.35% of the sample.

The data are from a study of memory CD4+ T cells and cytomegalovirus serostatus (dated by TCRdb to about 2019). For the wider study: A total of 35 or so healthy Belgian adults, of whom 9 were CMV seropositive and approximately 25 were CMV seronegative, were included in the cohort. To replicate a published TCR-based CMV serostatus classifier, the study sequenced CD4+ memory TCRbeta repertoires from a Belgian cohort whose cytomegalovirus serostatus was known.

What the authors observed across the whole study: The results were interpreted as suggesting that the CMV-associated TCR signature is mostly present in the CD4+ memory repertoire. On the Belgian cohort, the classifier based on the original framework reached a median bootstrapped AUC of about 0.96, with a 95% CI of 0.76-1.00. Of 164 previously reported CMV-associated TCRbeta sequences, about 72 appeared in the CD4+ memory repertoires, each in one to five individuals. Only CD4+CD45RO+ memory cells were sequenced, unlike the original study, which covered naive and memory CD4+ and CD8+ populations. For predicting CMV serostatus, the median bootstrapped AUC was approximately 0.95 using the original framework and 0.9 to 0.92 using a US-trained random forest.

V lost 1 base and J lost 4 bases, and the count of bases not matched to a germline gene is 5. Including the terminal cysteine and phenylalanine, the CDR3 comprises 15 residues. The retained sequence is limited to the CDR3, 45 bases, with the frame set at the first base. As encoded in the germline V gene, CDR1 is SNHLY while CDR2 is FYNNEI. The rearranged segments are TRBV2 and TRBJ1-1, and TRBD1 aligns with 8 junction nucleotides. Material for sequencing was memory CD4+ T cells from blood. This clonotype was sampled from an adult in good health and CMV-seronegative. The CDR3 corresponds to CASSEGPGGSTEAFF. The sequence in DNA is TGTGCCAGCAGTGAAGGTCCAGGGGGCAGCACTGAAGCTTTCTTT.